The 26 T cell receptor beta chains listed next were all sequenced from one sample in a study of T cell clones after liver transplantation. Only in-frame clones appear in the TCRdb table, and some are missing; sequencing was by immunoSEQ multiplex PCR. The data contain approximately 8,800 clones, around 79% of them singletons. The source material was CD8+ T cells from blood, sampled before liver transplant. These receptors originate from a human donor who received a liver transplant.

By share, this clone counts as medium-sized (0.01 to 0.1%). The chain carries TRBV28 and TRBJ2-7; a possible D gene is TRBD2 (6 bases). Trimming stripped 8 bases from V and 4 bases from J, with 15 bases between. In germline, CDR1 is MDHEN, CDR2 SYDVKM. The CDR3 extends over 13 amino acids. The CDR3 reads CASGRDGLYEQYF. The CDR3 DNA reads as TGTGCCAGCGGGCGGGACGGCCTATACGAGCAGTACTTC.

The V gene is TRBV27, the J gene TRBJ2-3; D gene ambiguous. This CDR3 has 16 amino acids. Germline CDR1 MNHEY, CDR2 SMNVEV (reference sequence). Trimming took off 5 bases at V and 2 bases at J, with 17 bases between the two ends. The CDR3: CASSPPGYALTDTQYF. As DNA, the CDR3 is TGTGCCAGCAGTCCGCCGGGCTATGCCCTCACAGATACGCAGTATTTT.

The chain links TRBV21-1 to TRBJ1-2; no DNA check was done on the table's D call, TRBD1. TRBV21-1 is a recognized pseudogene. The CDR3 sequence is 20 residues long. This CDR3 is CASSTIHGDRGPSANYGYTF. DNA for the CDR3: TGTGCCAGCAGCACCATTCACGGGGACAGGGGACCTTCCGCTAACTATGGCTACACCTTC.

The gene calls are TRBV6-4 and TRBJ2-2; 8 bases align to TRBD2. CDR1 is MRHNA, CDR2 SNTAGT, per germline. Trimming cost V 3 bases and J 4 bases; bases outside gene matches: 1. This CDR3 comprises 14 residues. The CDR3 loop reads CASSERGGTGELFF. DNA for the CDR3: TGTGCCAGCAGTGAACGGGGGGGCACCGGGGAGCTGTTTTTT.

The chain carries TRBV19 and TRBJ2-1; TRBD1 matches at 10 bases. CDR3 size: 16 residues. Germline loops: CDR1 LNHDA, CDR2 SQIVND (reference sequence). Germline trimming cut 3 bases from V and 2 bases from J; bases unmatched to any gene: 4. The CDR3 DNA reads as TGTGCCAGTAGTATTTTTGGGACAGGGGCCTACAATGAGCAGTTCTTC. Amino acids: CASSIFGTGAYNEQFF.

CDR3 bases: TGTGCCAGCACAGGTTACAGCACAGATACGCAGTATTTT. It codes for CASTGYSTDTQYF. This chain uses TRBV21-1 with TRBJ2-3; the table's TRBD1 call for D was not verified on the DNA. TRBV21-1 is a pseudogene. The CDR3 is 13 residues long.

V is TRBV10-3 and J is TRBJ1-2; D gene uncertain. V was shortened by 2 bases and J by 7 bases, with 11 bases between the two germline ends. Germline-derived CDR1 and CDR2 are ENHRY and SYGVKD. The CDR3 contains 13 residues. DNA of the CDR3: TGTGCCATCAGTGAGCCCTCTTCGGTTGGCTACACCTTC. Translating gives CAISEPSSVGYTF.

The J gene is TRBJ2-1, the V gene TRBV11-1; D is undetermined. The V gene lost 2 bases and the J gene lost 4 bases, with 6 bases spanning the gap. Per germline, CDR1 SGHAT and CDR2 FQDESV (reference sequence). The CDR3 spans 13 residues. CDR3 loop: CASSLIQYNEQFF. CDR3 DNA: TGTGCCAGCAGCTTAATCCAGTACAATGAGCAGTTCTTC.

The chain recombines TRBV11-1 with TRBJ1-2; no firm D call. CDR1 and CDR2 from the germline V gene are SGHAT and FQDESV (reference sequence). This CDR3 is 13 amino acids long. Trimming removed 3 bases at V and 2 bases at J, with 7 bases between. CDR3 region: CASSFGENYGYTF. The CDR3 nucleotides read TGTGCCAGCAGCTTCGGGGAGAACTATGGCTACACCTTC.

The chain combines TRBV27 with TRBJ2-3; D may be TRBD2 (7 bases). Trimming stripped 10 bases from V and 4 bases from J, with 30 bases between. There are 18 residues in the CDR3. Germline V CDR1 and CDR2: MNHEY, SMNVEV (reference sequence). The CDR3 nucleotides are TGTGCCACCCGTCTATGGGCGGGGGCCCTTCTTAGGTCAGATACGCAGTATTTT. It is translated as CATRLWAGALLRSDTQYF.

CDR3 amino acids: CASSITSGSSYEQYF. CDR3 nucleotides: TGCGCCAGCAGCATAACTAGCGGGAGCTCCTACGAGCAGTACTTC. The chain has TRBV5-1 and TRBJ2-7; 11 nucleotides align to TRBD2. The CDR3 has 15 residues. The V gene's germline CDR1 is SGHRS and CDR2 YFSETQ. The junction had 3 bases not matched to a gene; V was cut back by 4 bases and J by 0 bases.

As to this clone: A read error may account for a junction end that differs from germline. Other DNA sequences in the same sample also yield this CDR3. The rearrangement links TRBV11-3 to TRBJ2-2, with 8 nucleotides matching TRBD2. The CDR3 totals 17 residues. From germline, CDR1 is SGHNT and CDR2 YENEEA. For the CDR3, the DNA is TGCGCCAGCAGCTTAGCACCGGGACTAGTAGACACCGGGGAGCTGTTTTTT. This codes for CASSLAPGLVDTGELFF.

The genes are TRBV7-9 and TRBJ2-1; tentatively, D is TRBD2 (6 bases). CDR1 is SEHNR, CDR2 FQNEAQ, per germline (reference sequence). CDR3 size: 12 residues. V shed 3 bases and J shed 7 bases, with 7 bases lying between them. CDR3 DNA: TGTGCCAGCAGCTTGGAGGGGAATGAGCAGTTCTTC. Amino acid sequence: CASSLEGNEQFF.

The chain is built from TRBV5-1 and TRBJ1-1; D not certain. V was trimmed by 1 base and J by 0 bases, leaving 10 bases between them. The germline V gene encodes CDR1 SGHRS and CDR2 YFSETQ. This CDR3 is built from 15 residues. In nucleotides, the CDR3 is TGCGCCAGCAGCTTGAGCAAAGAGTTGAACACTGAAGCTTTCTTT. This sequence encodes CASSLSKELNTEAFF.

J is TRBJ1-1 and V is TRBV9; no definite D call. The CDR3 sequence is 13 residues long. CDR1 is SGDLS, CDR2 YYNGEE, per germline. V shed 4 bases and J shed 4 bases, with 11 bases lying between them. CDR3 sequence (DNA): TGTGCCAGCAGCATAACTTTGAGCACTGAAGCTTTCTTT. This codes for CASSITLSTEAFF.

CDR3 sequence reads: CASSAGTGSQETQYF. The CDR3 DNA sequence: TGTGCCAGCAGTGCGGGGACAGGGAGCCAAGAGACCCAGTACTTC. The chain joins TRBV6-1 to TRBJ2-5; 9 nucleotides match TRBD1. The V and J ends lost 4 bases and 1 base, in that order; junction bases with no gene match: 4. Germline values: CDR1 MNHNS, CDR2 SASEGT. The CDR3 is made up of 15 amino acids.

The V gene is TRBV9, the J gene TRBJ2-1; 9 nucleotides line up with TRBD2. V was clipped by 3 bases and J by 0 bases; unmatched bases: 13. The CDR3 consists of 19 residues. CDR1 SGDLS and CDR2 YYNGEE come from the germline V gene. The CDR3 is CASSDPSSGTGSSYNEQFF. The DNA for the CDR3 is TGTGCCAGCAGCGACCCCTCTAGCGGGACTGGCAGCTCCTACAATGAGCAGTTCTTC. The entire variable domain, with the rest obtained from reference TRBV9 and TRBJ2-1, is as follows: DSGVTQTPKHLITATGQRVTLRCSPRSGDLSVYWYQQSLDQGLQFLIQYYNGEERAKGNILERFSAQQFPDLHSELNLSSLELGDSALYFCASSDPSSGTGSSYNEQFFGPGTRLTVL.

The chain couples TRBV27 to TRBJ2-7; D is perhaps TRBD1 (6 bases). CDR1 and CDR2 (germline): MNHEY, SMNVEV (reference sequence). Deletions cut 6 bases from V and 0 bases from J, with 15 bases between. The CDR3 loop spans 15 amino acids. This CDR3 is CASSPWGRGSYEQYF. The CDR3 nucleotides are TGTGCCAGCAGCCCCTGGGGGCGAGGCTCCTACGAGCAGTACTTC.

The CDR3, as DNA: TGTGCCTCGGGGGAGGCTGCCTACGAGCAGTACTTC. It is translated as CASGEAAYEQYF. This sequence joins TRBV7-8 and TRBJ2-7; a possible D gene is TRBD2 (6 bases). The CDR3 has 12 amino acids. The V end lost 11 bases, the J end lost 2 bases, and 13 bases lay between the germline ends. Germline V gene sequence: CDR1 SGHVS, CDR2 FQNEAQ.

The chain recombines TRBV6-5 with TRBJ2-1; 14 bases are shared with TRBD2. With V trimmed by 2 bases and J by 7 bases, 4 bases remained unmatched. This CDR3 region has 16 residues. CDR1 MNHEY and CDR2 SVGAGI come from the germline V gene. In DNA, the CDR3 is TGTGCCAGCAGTTACAGACTAGCGGGAGGGTGGAATGAGCAGTTCTTC. Translated, it gives CASSYRLAGGWNEQFF.

The V gene is TRBV27, the J gene TRBJ2-1, with a possible D match to TRBD1 (5 bases). The CDR3 length is 15 residues. The V gene lost 2 bases and the J gene lost 7 bases, with 15 bases spanning the gap. CDR1 and CDR2 (germline): MNHEY, SMNVEV (reference sequence). Written as DNA, the CDR3 is TGTGCCAGCAGTTTAGGGGCCCCCCTGGGAAATGAGCAGTTCTTC. It encodes CASSLGAPLGNEQFF.

This clone is classed as large. The chain couples TRBV27 to TRBJ1-2; 8 nucleotides agree with TRBD1. This CDR3 has 14 residues. The ends lost 6 bases at V and 2 bases at J; junction bases unmatched: 5. The germline V gene encodes CDR1 MNHEY and CDR2 SMNVEV (reference sequence). DNA for the CDR3: TGTGCCAGCAGAGTCCAGGGGGCGAACTATGGCTACACCTTC. It encodes CASRVQGANYGYTF.

This clone was detected only a few times. V and J are TRBV27 and TRBJ1-2, with TRBD1 matching 9 bases. V shed 4 bases and J 12 bases; nucleotides not matched to a gene: 9. The CDR3 covers 13 residues. Germline CDR1 reads MNHEY; CDR2 reads SMNVEV (reference sequence). The CDR3 DNA follows: TGTGCCAGCAGTTACGGGACAGGGAATGTACACACCTTC. It specifies CASSYGTGNVHTF.

The chain joins TRBV15 to TRBJ2-6; D is possibly TRBD2 (5 bases). Germline V CDR1 and CDR2: LNHNV, YYDKDF (reference sequence). The CDR3 consists of 17 residues. V was clipped by 7 bases and J by 0 bases, with 16 bases between them. CDR3 loop: CATTNPRAGSGANVLTF. As DNA, the CDR3 is TGTGCCACCACTAACCCCCGGGCGGGCTCTGGGGCCAACGTCCTGACTTTC.

The chain joins TRBV5-1 to TRBJ2-3, with 7 bases that match TRBD2. Trimming removed 4 bases from V and 5 bases from J; junction bases left unmatched: 4. The CDR3 is made up of 13 amino acids. Germline V lookup: CDR1 SGHRS, CDR2 YFSETQ. The CDR3 reads CASSLWGGDTQYF. CDR3 coding DNA: TGCGCCAGCAGCCTCTGGGGGGGAGATACGCAGTATTTT.

In its sample, this clone was seen a few times. V is TRBV7-6 and J is TRBJ1-2, with 8 nucleotides matching TRBD1. Germline CDR1 reads SGHVS; CDR2 reads FNYEAQ. The J segment lost 6 bases and the V segment lost 6 bases, leaving 6 bases of the junction unmatched. The CDR3 consists of 13 residues. The CDR3 DNA reads TGTGCCAGCAGTCTGACAGGGGCGGATGGCTACACCTTC. Protein product: CASSLTGADGYTF.